The source of this T cell receptor beta chain is a study of blood T cell repertoires in COVID-19. Study as a whole: In each case, the material was cDNA or gDNA derived from T cells, B-cell-depleted T cells, or PBMCs.

Measured with immunoSEQ multiplex PCR; TCRdb has only the in-frame clones, and not every one. In the table there are more than 110,000 clones, about 82% of which are singletons. This clone was observed once. The germline gives CDR1 LGHDT, CDR2 YNNKEL (reference sequence). The CDR3 covers 15 residues. Trimming shortened V by 4 bases and J by 5 bases, and 17 bases separated the two germline ends. Sample: peripheral blood. This clonotype originated in a woman older than 75 with active or convalescent COVID-19. The chain links TRBV3-1 (or the pseudogene TRBV3-2) to TRBJ1-2; D ambiguous. CDR3: CASSPPTPPRYGYTF. For the CDR3, the DNA is TGTGCCAGCAGCCCTCCGACACCCCCGCGATATGGCTACACCTTC.